This T cell receptor (beta chain) was retrieved from a study of identical twins. General observations from the study: In monozygotic twins, models underestimated the sharing of out-of-frame TCR alpha. Insertion counts were lower in abundant cord blood beta clonotypes, a trend that memory repertoires did not show.

V gave up 4 bases and J gave up 0 bases, with 12 bases separating them. The CDR3 has 15 residues. Germline V CDR1 and CDR2: SGHNT, YYREEE (reference sequence). This clonotype was found a few times. The antigen remains unidentified. TCRdb called the 5' RACE reads again in MiXCR, with one record for every CDR3 protein. The sample lists a few hundred thousand distinct CDR3 sequences; 9.5% to 10% were seen once. This sample was also put to use in a study of yellow fever vaccine responses in identical twins.

The sequenced sample consisted of PBMCs. The J gene is TRBJ2-3, the V gene TRBV5-4; possibly TRBD1 for D (6 bases). The origin of this receptor is a woman aged 18-29 years in good health. In nucleotides, the CDR3 is TGTGCCAGCAGCGCCGGGACACCTAGCACAGATACGCAGTATTTT. It encodes CASSAGTPSTDTQYF.